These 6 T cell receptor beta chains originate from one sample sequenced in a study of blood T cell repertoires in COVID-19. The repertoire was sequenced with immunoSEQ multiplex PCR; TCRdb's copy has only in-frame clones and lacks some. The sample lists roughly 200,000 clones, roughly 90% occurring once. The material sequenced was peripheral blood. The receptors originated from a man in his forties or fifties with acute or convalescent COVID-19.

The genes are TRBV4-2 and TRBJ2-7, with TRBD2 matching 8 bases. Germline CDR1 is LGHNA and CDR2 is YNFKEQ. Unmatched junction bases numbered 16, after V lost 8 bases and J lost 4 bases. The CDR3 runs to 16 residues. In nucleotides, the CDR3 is TGTGCCAGCCGCGGTGGGGGTAACGGGAGGGGATACGAGCAGTACTTC. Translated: CASRGGGNGRGYEQYF.

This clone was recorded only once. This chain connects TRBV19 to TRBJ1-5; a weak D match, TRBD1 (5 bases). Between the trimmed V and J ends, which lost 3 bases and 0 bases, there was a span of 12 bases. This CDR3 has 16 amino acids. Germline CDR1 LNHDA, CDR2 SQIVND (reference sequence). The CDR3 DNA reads TGTGCCAGTAGTATGCGGGGCAGGTATAGCAATCAGCCCCAGCATTTT. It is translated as CASSMRGRYSNQPQHF. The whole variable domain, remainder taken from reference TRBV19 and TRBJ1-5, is DGGITQSPKYLFRKEGQNVTLSCEQNLNHDAMYWYRQDPGQGLRLIYYSQIVNDFQKGDIAEGYSVSREKKESFPLTVTSAQKNPTAFYLCASSMRGRYSNQPQHFGDGTRLSIL.

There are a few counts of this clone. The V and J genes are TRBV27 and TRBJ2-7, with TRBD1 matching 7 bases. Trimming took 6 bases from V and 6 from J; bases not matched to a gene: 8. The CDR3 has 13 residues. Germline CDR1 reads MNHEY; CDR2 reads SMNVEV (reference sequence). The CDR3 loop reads CASSPRTGTEQYF. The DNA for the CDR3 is TGTGCCAGCAGCCCCAGGACAGGTACCGAGCAGTACTTC.

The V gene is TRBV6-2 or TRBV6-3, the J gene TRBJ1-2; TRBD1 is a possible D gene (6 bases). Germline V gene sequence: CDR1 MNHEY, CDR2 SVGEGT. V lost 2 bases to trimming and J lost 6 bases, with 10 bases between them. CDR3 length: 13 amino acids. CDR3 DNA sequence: TGTGCCAGCAGTTACGTGGGGGCAGATGGCTACACCTTC. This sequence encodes CASSYVGADGYTF.

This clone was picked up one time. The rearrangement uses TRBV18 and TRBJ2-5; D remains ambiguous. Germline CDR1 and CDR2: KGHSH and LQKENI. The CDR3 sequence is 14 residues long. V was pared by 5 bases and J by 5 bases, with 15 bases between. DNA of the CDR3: TGTGCCAGCTCATCTGCTCGGGTCGAGGAGACCCAGTACTTC. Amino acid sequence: CASSSARVEETQYF.

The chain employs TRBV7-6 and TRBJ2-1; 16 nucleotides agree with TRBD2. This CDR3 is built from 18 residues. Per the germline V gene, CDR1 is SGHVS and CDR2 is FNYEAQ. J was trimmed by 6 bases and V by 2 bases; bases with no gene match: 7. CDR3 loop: CASSLFPGTSGRGNEQFF. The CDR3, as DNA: TGTGCCAGCAGCTTATTTCCCGGGACTAGCGGGAGGGGCAATGAGCAGTTCTTC.